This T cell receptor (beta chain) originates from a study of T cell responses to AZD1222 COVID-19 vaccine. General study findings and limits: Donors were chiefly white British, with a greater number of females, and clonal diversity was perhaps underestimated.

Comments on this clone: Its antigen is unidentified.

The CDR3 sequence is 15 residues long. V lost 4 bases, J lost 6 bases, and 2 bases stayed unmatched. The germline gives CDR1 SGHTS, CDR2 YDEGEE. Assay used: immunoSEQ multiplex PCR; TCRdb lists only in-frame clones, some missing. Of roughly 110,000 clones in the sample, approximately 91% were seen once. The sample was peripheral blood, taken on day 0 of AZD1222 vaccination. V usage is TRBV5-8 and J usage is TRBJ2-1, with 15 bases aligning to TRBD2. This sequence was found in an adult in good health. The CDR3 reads CASSLGLAGGNEQFF. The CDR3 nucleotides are TGTGCCAGCAGCCTGGGACTAGCGGGGGGCAATGAGCAGTTCTTC.